The 24 T cell receptor beta chains listed next were all sequenced from one sample in a study of shared clonotypes between healthy human individuals. Terminally differentiated effector memory CD45RA+ cells were excluded from the naive CD8 cells, which were CD45RO-negative and positively selected for CCR7. TCRdb's table, derived via immunoSEQ multiplex PCR, lists solely in-frame clones and lacks some. The table includes roughly 2,000,000 clones, 90% to 95% detected once. Material: naive CD8+ T cells from PBMCs. The origin of the receptors is a man aged 18 to 29 in good health. Some clones in this sample may be carry-over from other donors' samples.

This chain uses TRBV9 with TRBJ2-7, with 8 bases identical to TRBD2. The V segment lost 2 bases and the J segment 5 bases; nucleotides outside the gene matches: 9. This CDR3 is built from 15 residues. CDR1 SGDLS and CDR2 YYNGEE come from the germline V gene. The CDR3 here is CASSVGPGLVDEQYF. CDR3 in DNA: TGTGCCAGCAGCGTTGGACCGGGACTAGTCGACGAGCAGTACTTC.

The table lists this clone with a count of one. The chain employs TRBV28 and TRBJ2-2, with D unclear. CDR3 size: 13 residues. V gave up 3 bases and J gave up 4 bases, with 6 bases separating them. CDR1 and CDR2 (germline): MDHEN, SYDVKM. The chain's CDR3 is CASSFLSTGELFF. The CDR3 DNA reads as TGTGCCAGCAGTTTTCTCTCCACCGGGGAGCTGTTTTTT. Looking up the rest from reference TRBV28 and TRBJ2-2 gives the full variable domain: DVKVTQSSRYLVKRTGEKVFLECVQDMDHENMFWYRQDPGLGLRLIYFSYDVKMKEKGDIPEGYSVSREKKERFSLILESASTNQTSMYLCASSFLSTGELFFGEGSRLTVL.

The chain employs TRBV11-2 and TRBJ2-4, with D maybe TRBD2 (5 bases). Trimming took off 4 bases at V and 10 bases at J, with 11 bases between the two ends. This CDR3 has 12 residues. Germline CDR1 and CDR2: SGHAT and FQNNGV. CDR3 nucleotide sequence: TGTGCCAGCAGCTCATCCGGGGAAATTCAGTACTTC. It yields the protein CASSSSGEIQYF.

The chain combines TRBV4-3 with TRBJ1-5; a possible D gene is TRBD1 (5 bases). Trimming cost V 0 bases and J 0 bases, with 12 bases left between them. CDR1 LGHNA and CDR2 YSLEER come from the germline V gene. The CDR3 loop spans 17 amino acids. CDR3 bases: TGCGCCAGCAGCCAAGATTGGCCGGGGGTTAGCAATCAGCCCCAGCATTTT. Its protein product is CASSQDWPGVSNQPQHF.

The chain recombines TRBV6-5 with TRBJ2-3; D is uncertain. The CDR3 has 12 residues. V shed 1 base and J shed 6 bases, with 5 bases lying between them. From germline, CDR1 is MNHEY and CDR2 SVGAGI. CDR3 DNA: TGTGCCAGCAGTTACTTTCCGGATACGCAGTATTTT. Amino acid sequence: CASSYFPDTQYF.

The chain links TRBV9 to TRBJ2-3; 7 nucleotides line up with TRBD2. Germline loops: CDR1 SGDLS, CDR2 YYNGEE. The ends lost 4 bases at V and 5 bases at J; junction bases unmatched: 4. The CDR3 covers 13 residues. The CDR3 sequence is CASSPGGVDTQYF. CDR3 nucleotide sequence: TGTGCCAGCAGCCCTGGGGGGGTAGATACGCAGTATTTT.

To note about this clone: At one end, the junction sequence differs from germline, possibly due to a read error. V is TRBV5-1 and J is TRBJ2-1; perhaps D is TRBD1 or TRBD2 (5 bases each). There are 17 residues in the CDR3. CDR1 is SGHRS and CDR2 is YFSETQ in the germline V gene. Here the CDR3 reads CASSLGWDVSSYNEQFF. In DNA, the CDR3 is TGCGCCAGCAGTTTGGGTTGGGACGTGAGCTCCTACAATGAGCAGTTCTTC. Looking up the rest from reference TRBV5-1 and TRBJ2-1 gives the full variable domain: KAGVTQTPRYLIKTRGQQVTLSCSPISGHRSVSWYQQTPGQGLQFLFEYFSETQRNKGNFPGRFSGRQFSNSRSEMNVSTLELGDSALYLCASSLGWDVSSYNEQFFGPGTRLTVL.

The V gene is TRBV5-6, the J gene TRBJ2-7, with 11 bases that match TRBD2. The ends lost 4 bases at V and 4 bases at J; junction bases unmatched: 16. Germline values: CDR1 SGHDT, CDR2 YYEEEE. The length of the CDR3 is 18 residues. The CDR3 DNA sequence: TGTGCCAGCAGCCTAGGATGGGGACTAGCGGAAACGGCATACGAGCAGTACTTC. This translates into CASSLGWGLAETAYEQYF. The complete variable domain, with remaining parts taken from reference TRBV5-6 and TRBJ2-7, reads DAGVTQSPTHLIKTRGQQVTLRCSPKSGHDTVSWYQQALGQGPQFIFQYYEEEERQRGNFPDRFSGHQFPNYSSELNVNALLLGDSALYLCASSLGWGLAETAYEQYFGPGTRLTVT.

The chain combines TRBV5-1 with TRBJ2-3; D is unclear. Germline V gene sequence: CDR1 SGHRS, CDR2 YFSETQ. V was pared by 2 bases and J by 2 bases, with 15 bases between. The CDR3 has 16 amino acids. CDR3 sequence: CASSLIGSGPTDTQYF. CDR3 in DNA: TGCGCCAGCAGCTTAATTGGGTCTGGCCCCACAGATACGCAGTATTTT. Complete variable domain (other parts from reference TRBV5-1 and TRBJ2-3): KAGVTQTPRYLIKTRGQQVTLSCSPISGHRSVSWYQQTPGQGLQFLFEYFSETQRNKGNFPGRFSGRQFSNSRSEMNVSTLELGDSALYLCASSLIGSGPTDTQYFGPGTRLTVL.

The rearrangement links TRBV2 to TRBJ2-5, with no clear D. Germline loops: CDR1 SNHLY, CDR2 FYNNEI. V was trimmed by 0 bases and J by 1 base, leaving 12 bases between them. This CDR3 spans 16 amino acids. CDR3 in DNA: TGTGCCAGCAGTGAAGCGCTTCTGGGCGCCCAAGAGACCCAGTACTTC. Protein: CASSEALLGAQETQYF.

As concerns this clone: This specimen includes other DNA sequences encoding the same CDR3. The chain couples TRBV6-5 to TRBJ2-7; D is uncertain. This CDR3 has 14 amino acids. CDR1 is MNHEY, CDR2 SVGAGI, per germline. V lost 2 bases, J lost 1 base, and 9 bases lay in between. This CDR3 is CASSYRADSYEQYF. The CDR3 DNA sequence: TGTGCCAGCAGTTACCGAGCCGATTCCTACGAGCAGTACTTC.

V is TRBV4-1 and J is TRBJ2-4; 9 nucleotides agree with TRBD2. The germline CDR1 and CDR2 sequences are MGHRA and YSYEKL. This CDR3 comprises 16 residues. Germline trimming cut 3 bases from V and 2 bases from J; bases unmatched to any gene: 5. The CDR3 nucleotides read TGCGCCAGCAGCCAGATCCTAGCGGGACCCAAAAACATTCAGTACTTC. This sequence encodes CASSQILAGPKNIQYF.

The rearrangement uses TRBV7-2 and TRBJ1-4, with unresolved D. Per germline, CDR1 SGHTA and CDR2 FQGNSA. V was trimmed by 1 base and J by 8 bases, leaving 5 bases between them. The CDR3 is 12 residues long. Written as DNA, the CDR3 is TGTGCCAGCAGCTTAGTAGGCGAAAAACTGTTTTTT. Its protein product is CASSLVGEKLFF. The entire variable domain, with the rest obtained from reference TRBV7-2 and TRBJ1-4, is as follows: GAGVSQSPSNKVTEKGKDVELRCDPISGHTALYWYRQSLGQGLEFLIYFQGNSAPDKSGLPSDRFSAERTGGSVSTLTIQRTQQEDSAVYLCASSLVGEKLFFGSGTQLSVL.

This clone was picked up one time. V is TRBV7-9 and J is TRBJ1-4, with D maybe TRBD1 (5 bases). Germline lookup yields CDR1 SEHNR and CDR2 FQNEAQ (reference sequence). The CDR3 contains 15 residues. Trimming shortened V by 4 bases and J by 3 bases, and 12 bases separated the two germline ends. The CDR3: CASSSPGRSNEKLFF. The CDR3 region has the DNA TGTGCCAGCAGCTCCCCGGGACGGTCTAATGAAAAACTGTTTTTT.

This clone was recorded once. The rearrangement uses TRBV2 and TRBJ1-1, with D unclear. V shed 8 bases and J shed 0 bases, with 16 bases lying between them. Germline V lookup: CDR1 SNHLY, CDR2 FYNNEI. The CDR3 totals 15 residues. In DNA, the CDR3 is TGTGCCAGCGGCCGATGGAGCTCGATGAACACTGAAGCTTTCTTT. Its protein is CASGRWSSMNTEAFF.

The V call is TRBV25-1, the J call TRBJ1-1; no clear D gene. Germline CDR1 is MGHDK and CDR2 is SYGVNS. This CDR3 is 13 amino acids long. Trimming shortened V by 3 bases and J by 4 bases, and 9 bases separated the two germline ends. CDR3 region: CASSDWGVTEAFF. The CDR3 bases are TGTGCCAGCAGTGATTGGGGAGTCACTGAAGCTTTCTTT.

The rearrangement uses TRBV11-2 and TRBJ2-7, with D possibly TRBD2 on 5 matching bases. V was clipped by 1 base and J by 2 bases, with 9 bases between them. The CDR3 is 14 amino acids. Germline assignment: CDR1 SGHAT and CDR2 FQNNGV. CDR3 DNA sequence: TGTGCCAGCAGCTTAGGTGGGGAGCCCTACGAGCAGTACTTC. Its translation is CASSLGGEPYEQYF.

This clone was seen just once. The chain combines TRBV11-2 with TRBJ2-2; D gene ambiguous. V lost 5 bases, J lost 2 bases, and 3 bases lay in between. Per the germline V gene, CDR1 is SGHAT and CDR2 is FQNNGV. There are 12 residues in the CDR3. The CDR3 DNA follows: TGTGCCAGCAGCGACAACACCGGGGAGCTGTTTTTT. It translates to CASSDNTGELFF.

This chain joins TRBV27 and TRBJ1-1; no clear D gene. The V gene lost 7 bases and the J gene lost 9 bases, with 3 bases spanning the gap. This CDR3 comprises 8 residues. Per germline, CDR1 MNHEY and CDR2 SMNVEV (reference sequence). CDR3 in amino acids: CASTQAFF. CDR3 coding DNA: TGTGCCAGCACCCAAGCTTTCTTT.

This clone was observed once. The chain couples TRBV5-5 to TRBJ2-7, with 7 nucleotides matching TRBD1. This CDR3 spans 15 amino acids. Germline CDR1 is SGHKS and CDR2 is YYEKEE (reference sequence). The trim removed 0 bases at V and 2 bases at J, leaving 5 bases unmatched. CDR3 in amino acids: CASSLEGAFTYEQYF. Written as DNA, the CDR3 is TGTGCCAGCAGCTTGGAGGGGGCTTTCACCTACGAGCAGTACTTC.

This clone came up once. This sequence joins TRBV7-9 and TRBJ2-3, with D tentatively TRBD2 (6 bases). The V end was cut by 3 bases, the J end by 4 bases, with 23 bases between. Germline CDR1 reads SEHNR; CDR2 reads FQNEAQ (reference sequence). The CDR3 has 18 amino acids. CDR3 bases: TGTGCCAGCAGCTTGGGCGCGGAGGGTTTAGATAGCTCAGATACGCAGTATTTT. Its protein is CASSLGAEGLDSSDTQYF.

The rearrangement uses TRBV28 and TRBJ2-1, with 7 bases identical to TRBD2. Unmatched junction bases numbered 15, after V lost 5 bases and J lost 5 bases. Germline loops: CDR1 MDHEN, CDR2 SYDVKM. The CDR3 length is 17 residues. CDR3 sequence (DNA): TGTGCCAGCAGTCCCCGGGGACTGTGGGAGGGCCACAATGAGCAGTTCTTC. Protein product: CASSPRGLWEGHNEQFF.

The V call is TRBV10-3, the J call TRBJ2-7; TRBD1 aligns across 10 bases. Per the germline V gene, CDR1 is ENHRY and CDR2 is SYGVKD. The CDR3 consists of 17 residues. Losses at the gene ends were 3 bases for V and 3 bases for J; bases not matched to a gene: 11. The CDR3 region is CAISDPNYGQGDYEQYF. CDR3 bases: TGTGCCATCAGTGACCCCAACTATGGACAGGGGGACTACGAGCAGTACTTC.

The chain joins TRBV6-1 to TRBJ1-5; 8 bases match TRBD1. CDR3 size: 20 residues. Trimming cost V 0 bases and J 2 bases; bases outside gene matches: 15. The germline CDR1 and CDR2 sequences are MNHNS and SASEGT. The CDR3 DNA sequence: TGTGCCAGCAGTGAAGCGTACAGGGGGAGTTTAAAAGGGGGCAATCAGCCCCAGCATTTT. This gives the protein CASSEAYRGSLKGGNQPQHF.